This TCR beta chain was obtained from a study of cytomegalovirus exposure and HLA in healthy donors (dated by TCRdb to 2017 to 2019). Notes on the research overall: According to an earlier analysis of 450 to 650 of the donors, about 170 million T cells yielded 95 million to 140 million unique TCR beta sequences and 250 to 350 Gb of sequence data. Every discovery cohort repertoire had been produced on one sequencing platform. Using immunosequencing, the study profiled T cell repertoires from approximately 700 subjects and related those repertoires to cytomegalovirus serostatus. In a later genetic analysis, genome-wide SNP genotypes for about 65% of the roughly 670 donors were used, and that subset was treated as a discovery cohort. A later analysis re-examined previously published TCR beta repertoires from roughly 720 donors and added high-resolution HLA genotyping to investigate patterns of TCR occurrence. High-throughput TCR immunosequencing, statistical association of individual TCRs with disease status, and machine learning were combined to predict cytomegalovirus infection status. Of the roughly 410 genotyped donors, 75% to 85% were placed in the genetic ancestry cluster associated with self-reported Caucasian donors. Roughly 300 gigabases of sequencing data and roughly 90 million unique TCR sequences were included in an early release covering several hundred HLA-typed donors. Rather than using new phenotypic data, the later analysis identified candidate immune exposures from TCR beta sequences and from how often those sequences occurred across donors. The aim of the study was to test whether cataloging public T cell receptors could identify signatures of past pathogen exposure. Roughly 5 DR-DQ haplotypes were treated as single units for association and clustering because of strong linkage in the cohort. A separate validation cohort of about 110 different subjects was used in addition to the approximately 700-subject first cohort. The number of typed donors differed by locus: about 620-630 for A, B, C, DRB1 and DQB1; 522 for DQA1; about 600 for DPA1; and 400 to 480 for DPB1. Among about 410 genotyped donors of the cohort, an average of about 220,000 unique TCR beta nucleotide sequences was sequenced per donor, of which about 18% were non-productive. Donor age, sex, ethnicity and CMV serostatus were compiled alongside the repertoire data. An earlier analysis of some 600 of the donors applied high-throughput TCR beta sequencing to assess whether each TCR beta V gene segment acted as functional or pseudogenic. Both class I and class II loci were covered by HLA typing, at four-digit resolution.

The cohort was made up of approximately 700 healthy bone marrow donors. All cohort members were sampled while nominally healthy, although unrecorded immune exposures were likely present. The donor was CMV seronegative and belonged to the group of 352 seronegative cohort members. A peripheral blood sample was provided by each donor, and peripheral blood mononuclear cells were used for TCR beta sequencing. Genomic DNA extraction from the blood cell samples was performed with the Qiagen DNeasy Blood Extraction Kit. The investigation overall reported the following: In a later genetic analysis, fewer N-insertions in productive TCRs were reported among donors in an Asian-associated ancestry cluster than the roughly 640-donor mean. A further reported finding was that TCR beta sequences accurately predicted the HLA-A and HLA-B alleles for most subjects in the first cohort. A later genetic analysis associated a missense DCLRE1C variant with V-gene and J-gene trimming of TCR beta chains, and an independent cohort replicated the association. The only immune exposure information available for the cohort was CMV serostatus. A cluster of highly shared sequence variants was judged likely to be a technical artifact of the sequencing pipeline. Only TCR beta chains were sequenced in this cohort, and the absence of alpha or paired-chain data limited detectable features. The authors suggested that the approach could potentially be extended to other disease states and immunological phenotypes. In a later analysis, TCR association rates were found to vary across HLA loci, with the most associated TCRs seen for DRB1 alleles and the fewest for HLA-C alleles. Assigning TCR associations to individual alleles was difficult when HLA alleles, especially DR and DQ, strongly co-occurred. In an earlier analysis of approximately 590 of the donors, most TCR beta V segments were observed in productive rearrangements about 90% or about 30% of the time, broadly matching IMGT annotations. Most TCR sequences were seen in very few donors, while some public TCRs were found in many individuals. Linkage disequilibrium might explain the correlated functional status among segregating V segments, but an unknown experimental factor could not be ruled out. Some IMGT-functional V segments, including TRBV6-2 and TRBV6-3, could not be distinguished by the 87-base-pair reads and were therefore excluded. HLA typing was unavailable for some donors at each locus, so association tests used only the typed subset. Specific HLA alleles were associated with 16,951 TCR beta sequences at a false discovery rate of 0.05 in a later analysis. Most CMV-associated TCR beta chains appeared to be HLA-restricted in a later analysis, and the HLA associations seemed to be driven largely by CMV exposure. Several of the top co-occurrence clusters appeared to be linked to parvovirus B19, influenza, CMV and Epstein-Barr virus, according to a later analysis. In vitro tests confirmed that a few of the cytomegalovirus-associated TCR beta chains recognize cytomegalovirus antigens. In both the original and validation cohorts, the classifier was reported to diagnose cytomegalovirus status with high specificity and sensitivity. The earlier analysis of 587 of the donors excluded roughly 16 rarely observed V segments, including chromosome 9 orphons, because counts were too low. Compared with equally common non-associated chains, HLA-associated TCR beta chains in a later analysis were more clonally expanded and had lower generation probabilities. The study gave a list of under 200 TCR beta chains associated with cytomegalovirus. Presence/absence analyses assumed roughly uniform sequencing depth across donors, an assumption that may not hold.

The CDR3 holds 16 amino acids from the cysteine to the phenylalanine. Kept here is only the CDR3 DNA, which spans 48 bases and is read in frame from base 1. The germline V gene gives CDR1 as MGHRA and CDR2 as YSYEKL. V is reduced by 2 bases and J by 3 bases, leaving a spacing of 13 bases between them. To prepare the library, the immunoSEQ multiplex PCR assay was applied. The multiplex PCR relied on a mix of 60 forward primers for TCR Vbeta segments and 13 reverse primers for TCR Jbeta segments. Amplification of the CDR3 region of rearranged TCR beta genes was performed with a multiplex PCR assay on genomic DNA. On the Illumina HiSeq System, the amplified TCR beta libraries were sequenced as 87-base-pair reads. The authors' pipeline ran thus. In a later analysis, roughly 80 million unique TCR beta chains were counted across the approximately 620 repertoires, and around 10 million of these chains were shared by at least two donors. Raw reads were error-corrected and collapsed into unique sequences with a nearest-neighbor algorithm that merged closely related sequences to remove PCR and sequencing errors. CDR3 sequences were aligned to IMGT reference sequences to assign V, D and J gene segments. For a sequence to be retained, a match of at least six nucleotides to both a V gene segment and a J gene segment was required. Rearrangements were called productive when the CDR3 lacked stop codons and stayed in frame with V and J; all others were non-productive. CDR3 was defined according to IMGT convention as the region running from the second conserved V-encoded cysteine to the conserved J-encoded phenylalanine. Sequences without an unambiguous match to a single V gene segment were excluded from the earlier analysis of about 640 of the donors. In an earlier analysis of 587 of the donors, a V segment was called functional when productive rearrangements were above 56.7%, and segregating when the standard deviation between donors exceeded 5%. To diagnose cytomegalovirus status from the catalog of TCR beta chain sequences, a statistical classification framework was built. A later analysis assigned V and J genes by comparing TCR nucleotide sequences with IMGT/GENE-DB human TR gene sequences. In a later analysis, CDR3 sequences and most-parsimonious VDJ recombination scenarios were assigned using the TCRdist pipeline. In a later analysis, every TCR beta chain was defined by the combination of its CDR3 amino acid sequence and its V-gene family, and reads without a unique V-gene family were dropped. To address suspected cross-contamination and a sequencing artifact, a later analysis removed approximately 600 highly shared, low-generation-probability nucleotide sequences. A later analysis calculated a clonal expansion index for each public chain from normalized within-repertoire ranks of inferred template counts. In a later analysis, generation probabilities were computed with a VDJ recombination model fitted to out-of-frame rearrangements, and the resulting probabilities were checked against IGoR. In a later analysis, hypergeometric tests were used to score TCR-TCR, TCR-HLA and TCR-CMV co-occurrence, with a repertoire-size bias correction applied to TCR pairs. In a later analysis, false discovery rates were estimated by permuting HLA or CMV assignments 20 times. In a later analysis, co-occurring TCRs were grouped using DBSCAN, with TCRdist sequence similarity added in when clustering inside HLA-allele-positive subsets. For co-occurrence clustering, repertoires with fewer than 30,000 or more than 120,000 public chains were excluded, along with four or five repertoires with anomalous nucleotide sharing. TCRdb limited this immuneACCESS table to in-frame rearrangements with V and J called. A share of clones is missing; checked studies link under half to unresolved V genes, and the rest is unexplained. The DNA gave D and trimming, while V, J and clone size come from that table. The sample profile shows hundreds of thousands of clones; approximately 70% of them were found once. In total, the top ten clones hold 1.8% of the sample.

This clone is a singleton in its sample. The clone's antigen remains unknown. No base-level quality is on record; no much larger clone is a single base apart. The TCR was taken from a woman in her 30s in good health and CMV-seronegative. Sequenced material: PBMCs. Recombination linked TRBV4-1 to TRBJ2-2; the D gene is possibly TRBD2, with 5 bases matching. The CDR3 amino acid sequence is: CASSQTAAGDTGELFF. In nucleotide form, the sequence is TGCGCCAGCAGCCAAACGGCAGCCGGGGACACCGGGGAGCTGTTTTTT.